These 32 T cell receptor beta chains were all obtained from the same sample, sequenced in a study of T cell responses to AZD1222 COVID-19 vaccine. Profiled with immunoSEQ multiplex PCR; TCRdb holds only in-frame clones, not every one. The sample has roughly 80,000 clones, over 80% seen once; the top ten hold 5% to 6%. The sequencing here drew on peripheral blood, taken on day 0 of AZD1222 vaccination. These receptors were obtained from an adult in good health.

V gene TRBV5-4 combines with J gene TRBJ2-5; D perhaps matches TRBD2 (6 bases). The CDR3 length is 14 residues. From germline, CDR1 is SGHNT and CDR2 YYREEE (reference sequence). Trimming stripped 4 bases from V and 5 bases from J, with 15 bases between. CDR3 nucleotides: TGTGCCAGCAGCAGGACTATATATGAGGAGACCCAGTACTTC. Amino acid sequence: CASSRTIYEETQYF.

V and J are TRBV7-8 and TRBJ2-5; D is perhaps TRBD2 (5 bases). Germline CDR1 reads SGHVS; CDR2 reads FQNEAQ. Trimming removed 5 bases from V and 1 base from J, with 11 bases in between. The CDR3 covers 14 residues. The CDR3 protein is CASSHGLFQETQYF. The DNA of the CDR3 is TGTGCCAGCAGCCACGGACTGTTCCAAGAGACCCAGTACTTC.

The chain links TRBV7-8 to TRBJ1-1, with D possibly TRBD1 on 5 matching bases. CDR1 and CDR2 from the germline V gene are SGHVS and FQNEAQ. The CDR3 covers 14 residues. Trimming stripped 2 bases from V and 2 bases from J, with 9 bases between. CDR3 DNA: TGTGCCAGCAGCTTATATGGGGACAACACTGAAGCTTTCTTT. The encoded protein is CASSLYGDNTEAFF.

The chain recombines TRBV18 with TRBJ2-7, with D tentatively TRBD1 (6 bases). The CDR3 has 16 residues. Germline values: CDR1 KGHSH, CDR2 LQKENI. The V end lost 5 bases, the J end lost 0 bases, and 17 bases lay between the germline ends. The CDR3 DNA follows: TGTGCCAGCTCAGCGGCTACAGGGATCAGCTCCTACGAGCAGTACTTC. Protein product: CASSAATGISSYEQYF.

The rearrangement uses TRBV1 and TRBJ2-1; TRBD2 reflects the table's D call only, with no check against the DNA. TRBV1 is a recognized pseudogene. The CDR3 is made up of 14 amino acids. CDR3 protein: CTSSQDSLAGLQFF. CDR3 nucleotides: TGCACCAGCAGCCAAGATAGTCTAGCGGGGCTGCAGTTCTTC.

This clone has just a few counts. The chain couples TRBV28 to TRBJ2-3, with 8 bases aligning to TRBD2. Germline V gene data show CDR1 as MDHEN and CDR2 as SYDVKM. J gave up 0 bases and V 1 base, and 12 bases lay outside the gene matches. The CDR3 sequence is 19 residues long. CDR3 nucleotides: TGTGCCAGCAGTTTATACCCCCCCTCCAGCGGGGGAAGCACAGATACGCAGTATTTT. Its protein product is CASSLYPPSSGGSTDTQYF.

The rearrangement uses TRBV28 and TRBJ2-3; 10 bases line up with TRBD2. Germline V CDR1 and CDR2: MDHEN, SYDVKM. Trimming removed 6 bases from V and 3 bases from J; junction bases left unmatched: 3. The CDR3 has 14 residues. The CDR3, as DNA: TGTGCCAGCAGACGAGCGGGGGGGACAGATACGCAGTATTTT. Encoded protein: CASRRAGGTDTQYF. Complete variable domain (other parts from reference TRBV28 and TRBJ2-3): DVKVTQSSRYLVKRTGEKVFLECVQDMDHENMFWYRQDPGLGLRLIYFSYDVKMKEKGDIPEGYSVSREKKERFSLILESASTNQTSMYLCASRRAGGTDTQYFGPGTRLTVL.

V gene TRBV25-1 combines with J gene TRBJ2-1, with D perhaps TRBD2 (6 bases). Germline V gene lookup returns CDR1 MGHDK and CDR2 SYGVNS. The V and J ends lost 5 bases and 5 bases respectively, with 13 bases between them. This CDR3 has 14 amino acids. The CDR3 nucleotides read TGTGCCAGCAGTCCAGGGACTGTCCACAATGAGCAGTTCTTC. This codes for CASSPGTVHNEQFF.

The genes are TRBV5-6 and TRBJ2-6; 8 bases fit TRBD1. The CDR3 is made up of 17 amino acids. Trimming took 5 bases from V and 0 from J; bases not matched to a gene: 7. CDR1 is SGHDT, CDR2 YYEEEE, per germline. CDR3 sequence reads: CASRMGQVYSGANVLTF. In DNA form, the CDR3 reads TGTGCCAGCAGAATGGGACAGGTGTACTCTGGGGCCAACGTCCTGACTTTC.

This clone was seen once. J is TRBJ2-1 and V is TRBV4-2; 12 positions agree with TRBD2. Germline CDR1 reads LGHNA; CDR2 reads YNFKEQ. CDR3 length: 17 amino acids. V shed 2 bases, J shed 4 bases, and the junction held 6 bases outside the gene matches. The CDR3 DNA is TGTGCCAGCAGCCAAATTCCGACTAGCGGGGGATACAATGAGCAGTTCTTC. This codes for CASSQIPTSGGYNEQFF.

This sequence joins TRBV6-4 and TRBJ2-7; 7 bases map to TRBD2. J was trimmed by 2 bases and V by 0 bases; bases with no gene match: 4. This CDR3 has 15 residues. Germline CDR1 is MRHNA and CDR2 is SNTAGT. As DNA, the CDR3 is TGTGCCAGCAGTGACTCTGCGAGCGGGGCCTACGAGCAGTACTTC. It codes for CASSDSASGAYEQYF.

The chain has TRBV10-3 and TRBJ2-1, with 11 bases lining up with TRBD1. In germline, CDR1 is ENHRY, CDR2 SYGVKD. CDR3 size: 14 residues. J lost 9 bases, V lost 8 bases, and 9 bases had no gene match. DNA for the CDR3: TGTGCCATCTCAGGACAGGGGGCGCGTGGTGAGCAGTTCTTC. This encodes CAISGQGARGEQFF.

J is TRBJ1-5 and V is TRBV4-1; D possibly corresponds to TRBD1 (5 bases). Germline V gene lookup returns CDR1 MGHRA and CDR2 YSYEKL. Trimming stripped 2 bases from V and 0 bases from J, with 8 bases between. The CDR3 has 15 residues. CDR3 amino acids: CASSQTTVSNQPQHF. DNA of the CDR3: TGCGCCAGCAGCCAAACGACAGTTAGCAATCAGCCCCAGCATTTT.

The chain combines TRBV7-9 with TRBJ1-1, with D possibly being TRBD1 (5 bases). V lost 6 bases, J lost 7 bases, and 12 bases lay in between. The CDR3 covers 12 residues. Germline CDR1 and CDR2: SEHNR and FQNEAQ (reference sequence). The CDR3 reads CASSYPRVEAFF. The DNA of the CDR3 is TGTGCCAGCAGTTACCCCAGGGTTGAAGCTTTCTTT.

This chain joins TRBV18 and TRBJ1-2; possibly TRBD1 for D (5 bases). Germline CDR1 is KGHSH and CDR2 is LQKENI. CDR3 length: 12 amino acids. Between the trimmed V and J ends, which lost 5 bases and 5 bases, there was a span of 9 bases. The DNA of the CDR3 is TGTGCCAGCTCATCAGCAGGGTATGGCTACACCTTC. This translates into CASSSAGYGYTF.

The chain has TRBV7-2 and TRBJ1-2; the D gene is possibly TRBD1 (5 bases). The germline CDR1 and CDR2 sequences are SGHTA and FQGNSA. The CDR3 is 13 amino acids. Trimming removed 3 bases at V and 4 bases at J, with 9 bases between. The CDR3 bases are TGTGCCAGCAGCTTTCAGGGTGCCTATGGCTACACCTTC. Translated, it gives CASSFQGAYGYTF.

This chain uses TRBV30 with TRBJ1-2; TRBD1 aligns across 8 bases. V was pared by 4 bases and J by 4 bases, with 5 bases of the junction left unmatched. Germline V lookup: CDR1 GTSNPN, CDR2 SVGIG (reference sequence). The CDR3 length is 13 residues. CDR3 coding DNA: TGTGCCTGGACCCTTGGACAGGGCTATGGCTACACCTTC. It specifies CAWTLGQGYGYTF.

This chain links TRBV7-9 with TRBJ1-1; D is undetermined. This CDR3 has 14 residues. V was trimmed by 4 bases and J by 11 bases, leaving 20 bases between them. CDR1 and CDR2 (germline): SEHNR, FQNEAQ (reference sequence). The CDR3 nucleotides read TGTGCCAGCAGCTCCGCGCAGGAACGCAGGTGGGCTTTCTTT. Its translation: CASSSAQERRWAFF.

This chain uses TRBV2 with TRBJ1-5; unclear D gene. The germline V gene has CDR1 SNHLY and CDR2 FYNNEI. V lost 6 bases and J 0 bases, leaving 9 bases between the germline ends. The length of the CDR3 is 14 residues. Here the CDR3 reads CASSGWGSNQPQHF. CDR3 coding DNA: TGTGCCAGCAGCGGATGGGGTAGCAATCAGCCCCAGCATTTT. Combining the CDR3 with reference TRBV2 and TRBJ1-5 gives the whole variable domain EPEVTQTPSHQVTQMGQEVILRCVPISNHLYFYWYRQILGQKVEFLVSFYNNEISEKSEIFDDQFSVERPDGSNFTLKIRSTKLEDSAMYFCASSGWGSNQPQHFGDGTRLSIL.

The rearrangement joins TRBV4-3 to TRBJ2-1, with a tentative D call TRBD2 (5 bases). V lost 0 bases and J lost 4, with 7 bases in between. The CDR3 is 14 residues long. From germline, CDR1 is LGHNA and CDR2 YSLEER. CDR3 loop: CASSQETGYNEQFF. The CDR3 DNA follows: TGCGCCAGCAGCCAAGAGACGGGGTACAATGAGCAGTTCTTC.

CDR3 sequence: CASSLLQSYEQYF. DNA of the CDR3: TGTGCCAGCAGCTTGCTACAGTCCTACGAGCAGTACTTC. The rearrangement uses TRBV5-6 and TRBJ2-7, with D hard to call. The CDR3 has 13 residues. The germline V and J ends were trimmed by 1 base and 1 base, with 6 bases remaining between them. The germline V gene has CDR1 SGHDT and CDR2 YYEEEE.

The CDR3 bases are TGTGCCAGCAGTTACTCGGGAGAGTCTAACTATGGCTACACCTTC. Residues: CASSYSGESNYGYTF. The chain has TRBV6-5 and TRBJ1-2; D is ambiguous. Trimming shortened V by 0 bases and J by 0 bases, and 8 bases separated the two germline ends. There are 15 residues in the CDR3. Germline V lookup: CDR1 MNHEY, CDR2 SVGAGI.

This clone appeared a single time. The V gene is TRBV5-1, the J gene TRBJ1-2; D may be TRBD1 (6 bases). CDR1 is SGHRS and CDR2 is YFSETQ in the germline V gene. This CDR3 is 13 amino acids long. V was pared by 0 bases and J by 6 bases, with 9 bases between. CDR3 residues: CASSLVAGDGYTF. The DNA of the CDR3 is TGCGCCAGCAGCTTGGTGGCAGGGGATGGCTACACCTTC.

The V and J genes are TRBV25-1 and TRBJ1-5; TRBD1 agrees at 8 bases. This CDR3 is 16 amino acids long. The germline V gene has CDR1 MGHDK and CDR2 SYGVNS. The trim removed 3 bases at V and 2 bases at J, leaving 6 bases unmatched. DNA for the CDR3: TGTGCCAGCAGTGAGTCGACAGGGGTAGGCAATCAGCCCCAGCATTTT. Its translation: CASSESTGVGNQPQHF. The entire variable domain, with the rest obtained from reference TRBV25-1 and TRBJ1-5, is as follows: EADIYQTPRYLVIGTGKKITLECSQTMGHDKMYWYQQDPGMELHLIHYSYGVNSTEKGDLSSESTVSRIRTEHFPLTLESARPSHTSQYLCASSESTGVGNQPQHFGDGTRLSIL.

The chain is built from TRBV5-6 and TRBJ1-5; D is perhaps TRBD1 (5 bases). Trimming cost V 0 bases and J 6 bases, with 7 bases left between them. Germline CDR1 reads SGHDT; CDR2 reads YYEEEE. This CDR3 comprises 13 residues. CDR3 sequence reads: CASSLVGGQPQHF. The CDR3 DNA is TGTGCCAGCAGCTTGGTTGGGGGTCAGCCCCAGCATTTT.

The chain has TRBV29-1 and TRBJ2-1, with 11 positions matching TRBD2. Trimming cost V 8 bases and J 8 bases; bases outside gene matches: 8. Germline V gives CDR1 SQVTM, CDR2 ANQGSEA. The CDR3 contains 13 residues. The CDR3 sequence: CSFTSGGGYEQFF. The CDR3 DNA sequence: TGCAGCTTCACTAGCGGGGGAGGATATGAGCAGTTCTTC.

The rearrangement uses TRBV7-2 and TRBJ2-1; 8 positions agree with TRBD1. Looked up from germline, CDR1 is SGHTA and CDR2 is FQGNSA. This CDR3 is built from 14 residues. The V segment lost 1 base and the J segment 5 bases; nucleotides outside the gene matches: 1. This CDR3 reads CASSLGQGNNEQFF. The CDR3 coding sequence is TGTGCCAGCAGCTTAGGACAGGGGAACAATGAGCAGTTCTTC.

J is TRBJ2-3 and V is TRBV5-6, with TRBD2 identical over 12 bases. V shed 2 bases and J 4 bases; nucleotides not matched to a gene: 5. The CDR3 sequence is 16 residues long. Germline CDR1 is SGHDT and CDR2 is YYEEEE. CDR3 nucleotides: TGTGCCAGCAGCTTCGCTAGCGGGGGGGCCGCAGATACGCAGTATTTT. Amino acids: CASSFASGGAADTQYF.

The chain has TRBV19 and TRBJ2-3, with 9 positions matching TRBD1. With 4 bases clipped from V and 1 base from J, the junction kept 3 bases outside the gene matches. CDR1 and CDR2 from the germline V gene are LNHDA and SQIVND (reference sequence). The CDR3 consists of 15 residues. The CDR3: CASSTGQGRTDTQYF. The CDR3 DNA follows: TGTGCCAGTAGTACCGGACAGGGGCGCACAGATACGCAGTATTTT.

The chain uses TRBV30 and TRBJ2-7; D might be TRBD1 (5 bases). This CDR3 is 12 amino acids long. Germline CDR1 and CDR2: GTSNPN and SVGIG (reference sequence). V was pared by 0 bases and J by 5 bases, with 8 bases between. The CDR3 DNA sequence: TGTGCCTGGAGTGTATCAGGGCACGAGCAGTACTTC. Its protein product is CAWSVSGHEQYF.

The chain uses TRBV9 and TRBJ2-1; the match to TRBD2 covers 8 bases. Germline loops: CDR1 SGDLS, CDR2 YYNGEE. This CDR3 spans 15 amino acids. Losses at the gene ends were 5 bases for V and 4 bases for J; bases not matched to a gene: 8. This CDR3 reads CASSGPAGGYNEQFF. The CDR3 coding sequence is TGTGCCAGCAGTGGCCCTGCGGGGGGTTACAATGAGCAGTTCTTC.

The genes are TRBV4-3 and TRBJ1-3; D gene unclear. V was cut by 4 bases and J by 0 bases, with 7 bases left in between. The germline V gene encodes CDR1 LGHNA and CDR2 YSLEER. The CDR3 has 14 residues. The CDR3 spells CASSPWVSGNTIYF. CDR3 DNA sequence: TGCGCCAGCAGCCCGTGGGTCTCTGGAAACACCATATATTTT.